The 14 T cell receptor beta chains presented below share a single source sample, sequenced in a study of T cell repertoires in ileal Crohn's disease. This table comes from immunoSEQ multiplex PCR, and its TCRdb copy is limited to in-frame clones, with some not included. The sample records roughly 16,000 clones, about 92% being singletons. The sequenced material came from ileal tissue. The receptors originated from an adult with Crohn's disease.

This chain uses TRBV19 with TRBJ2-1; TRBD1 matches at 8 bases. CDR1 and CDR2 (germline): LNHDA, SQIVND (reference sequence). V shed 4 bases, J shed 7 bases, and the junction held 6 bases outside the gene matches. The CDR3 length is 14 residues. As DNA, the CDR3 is TGTGCCAGTAGTACCCGGGACAGGTTAAATGAGCAGTTCTTC. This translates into CASSTRDRLNEQFF.

CDR3: CASSYGLAGEETQYF. The CDR3 DNA follows: TGTGCCAGCTCCTACGGCCTAGCGGGAGAAGAGACCCAGTACTTC. The rearrangement links TRBV5-4 to TRBJ2-5; 10 nucleotides align to TRBD2. The trim removed 7 bases at V and 3 bases at J, leaving 9 bases unmatched. The CDR3 consists of 15 residues. CDR1 SGHNT and CDR2 YYREEE come from the germline V gene (reference sequence).

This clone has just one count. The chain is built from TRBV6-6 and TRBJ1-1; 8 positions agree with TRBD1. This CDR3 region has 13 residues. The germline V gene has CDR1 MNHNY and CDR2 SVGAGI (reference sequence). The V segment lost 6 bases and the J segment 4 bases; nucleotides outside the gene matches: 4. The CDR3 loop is CASSQTGGTEAFF. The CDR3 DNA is TGTGCCAGCAGCCAAACAGGGGGCACTGAAGCTTTCTTT.

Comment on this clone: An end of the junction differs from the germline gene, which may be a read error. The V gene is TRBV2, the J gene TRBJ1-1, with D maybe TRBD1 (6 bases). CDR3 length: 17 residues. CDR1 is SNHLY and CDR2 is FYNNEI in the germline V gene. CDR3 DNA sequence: TGTGCCAGCAGGGGGACCTACAGTGAGGGGTTGCGGGGGCCCCTTGTCTTT. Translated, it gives CASRGTYSEGLRGPLVF.

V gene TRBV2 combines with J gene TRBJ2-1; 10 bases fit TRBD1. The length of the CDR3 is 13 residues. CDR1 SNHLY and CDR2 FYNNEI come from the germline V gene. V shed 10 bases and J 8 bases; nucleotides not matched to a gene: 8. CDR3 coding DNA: TGTGCCACCCTCCGGGACAGGGGTGATGAGCAGTTCTTC. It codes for CATLRDRGDEQFF.

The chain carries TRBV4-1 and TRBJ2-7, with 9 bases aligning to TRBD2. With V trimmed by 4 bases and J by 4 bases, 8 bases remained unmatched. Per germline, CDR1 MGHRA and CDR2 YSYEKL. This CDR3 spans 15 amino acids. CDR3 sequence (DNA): TGCGCCAGCAGCCGAGTCCCGGGACTAGCATACGAGCAGTACTTC. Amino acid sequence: CASSRVPGLAYEQYF.

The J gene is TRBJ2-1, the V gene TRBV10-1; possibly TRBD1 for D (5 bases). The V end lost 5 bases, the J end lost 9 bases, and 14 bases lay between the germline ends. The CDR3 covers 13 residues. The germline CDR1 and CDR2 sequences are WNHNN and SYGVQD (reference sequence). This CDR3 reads CASSTGPLGEQFF. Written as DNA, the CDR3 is TGCGCCAGCAGTACAGGACCTCTGGGTGAGCAGTTCTTC.

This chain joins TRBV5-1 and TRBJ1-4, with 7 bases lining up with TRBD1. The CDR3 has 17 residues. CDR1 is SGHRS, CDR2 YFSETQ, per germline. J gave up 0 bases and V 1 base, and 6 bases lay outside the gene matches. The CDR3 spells CASSLSGQIATNEKLFF. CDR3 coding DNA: TGCGCCAGCAGCTTGTCGGGACAGATTGCAACTAATGAAAAACTGTTTTTT.

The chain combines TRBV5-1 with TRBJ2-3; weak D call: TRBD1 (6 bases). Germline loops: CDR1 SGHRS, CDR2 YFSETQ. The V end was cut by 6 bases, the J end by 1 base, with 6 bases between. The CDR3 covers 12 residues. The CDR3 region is CASKGGTDTQYF. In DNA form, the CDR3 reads TGCGCCAGCAAGGGGGGCACAGATACGCAGTATTTT.

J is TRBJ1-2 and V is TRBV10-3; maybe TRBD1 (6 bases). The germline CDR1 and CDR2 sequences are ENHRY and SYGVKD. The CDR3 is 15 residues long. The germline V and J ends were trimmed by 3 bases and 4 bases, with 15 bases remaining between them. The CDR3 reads CAISEPYQGRYGYTF. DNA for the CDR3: TGTGCCATCAGTGAACCCTATCAGGGGCGCTATGGCTACACCTTC.

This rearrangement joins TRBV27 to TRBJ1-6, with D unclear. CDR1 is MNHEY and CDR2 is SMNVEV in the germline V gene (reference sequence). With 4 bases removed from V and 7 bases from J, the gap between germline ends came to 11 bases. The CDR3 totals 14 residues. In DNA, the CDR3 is TGTGCCAGCAGTTCAGAAATCTCCAATTCACCCCTCCACTTT. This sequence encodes CASSSEISNSPLHF.

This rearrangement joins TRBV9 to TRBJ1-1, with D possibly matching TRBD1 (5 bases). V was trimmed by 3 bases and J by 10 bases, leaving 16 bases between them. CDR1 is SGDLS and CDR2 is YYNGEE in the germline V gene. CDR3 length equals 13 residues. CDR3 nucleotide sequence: TGTGCCAGCAGCGCGGGCGGGGGACTAGGAGCTTTCTTT. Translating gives CASSAGGGLGAFF.

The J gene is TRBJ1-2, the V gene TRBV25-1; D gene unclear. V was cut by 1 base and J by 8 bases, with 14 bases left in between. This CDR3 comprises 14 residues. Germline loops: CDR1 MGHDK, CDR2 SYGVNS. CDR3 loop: CASSEWMGEGGYTF. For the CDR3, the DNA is TGTGCCAGCAGTGAATGGATGGGAGAGGGAGGCTACACCTTC.

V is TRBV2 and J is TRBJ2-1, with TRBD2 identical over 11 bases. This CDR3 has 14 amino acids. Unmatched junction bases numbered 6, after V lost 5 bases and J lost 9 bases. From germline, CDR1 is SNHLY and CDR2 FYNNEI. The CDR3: CASSPGLAGAEQFF. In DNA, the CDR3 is TGTGCCAGCAGTCCTGGACTAGCGGGCGCTGAGCAGTTCTTC.